Below are 11 T cell receptor beta chains sequenced from a single sample in a study of cytomegalovirus exposure and HLA in healthy donors. PCR amplification relied on 60 Vbeta primers (plus 13 Jbeta primers). Clones were read by immunoSEQ multiplex PCR, and TCRdb kept only the in-frame ones, dropping some. The sample includes about 120,000 clones, about 78% of them seen just once. Source material: PBMCs. Receptors originate from a woman aged 40 to 55 in good health and CMV-seropositive.

The rearrangement links TRBV5-6 to TRBJ1-4; D ambiguous. The length of the CDR3 is 15 residues. Trimming removed 0 bases at V and 6 bases at J, with 12 bases between. Germline assignment: CDR1 SGHDT and CDR2 YYEEEE. CDR3 amino acids: CASSLASAYYEKLFF. Here the CDR3 DNA reads TGTGCCAGCAGCTTGGCCTCCGCTTACTATGAAAAACTGTTTTTT.

A single count supports this clone. The V and J genes are TRBV2 and TRBJ1-2; 7 bases match TRBD1. The germline V gene encodes CDR1 SNHLY and CDR2 FYNNEI. The CDR3 is 16 amino acids. The V segment lost 0 bases and the J segment 2 bases; nucleotides outside the gene matches: 6. In DNA form, the CDR3 reads TGTGCCAGCAGTGAAGCGGCGACAGGGAACAACTATGGCTACACCTTC. This encodes CASSEAATGNNYGYTF.

The V and J genes are TRBV5-6 and TRBJ2-5; TRBD1 matches 8 bases. This CDR3 contains 16 residues. Trimming cost V 2 bases and J 1 base; bases outside gene matches: 7. Looked up from germline, CDR1 is SGHDT and CDR2 is YYEEEE. CDR3: CASSFYRGWTQETQYF. The DNA of the CDR3 is TGTGCCAGCAGCTTTTACAGGGGGTGGACCCAAGAGACCCAGTACTTC. Filled out from reference TRBV5-6 and TRBJ2-5, the complete variable domain reads DAGVTQSPTHLIKTRGQQVTLRCSPKSGHDTVSWYQQALGQGPQFIFQYYEEEERQRGNFPDRFSGHQFPNYSSELNVNALLLGDSALYLCASSFYRGWTQETQYFGPGTRLLVL.

The chain is built from TRBV6-1 and TRBJ1-6; 9 nucleotides line up with TRBD1. CDR1 and CDR2 from the germline V gene are MNHNS and SASEGT. The CDR3 totals 16 residues. The J segment lost 3 bases and the V segment lost 4 bases, leaving 4 bases of the junction unmatched. CDR3 in amino acids: CASSATGGSYNSPLHF. For the CDR3, the DNA is TGTGCCAGCAGTGCTACAGGGGGCAGCTATAATTCACCCCTCCACTTT.

The CDR3 DNA is TGCGCCAGCAGCCCTGGACAGGGTTCCGCTAACTATGGCTACACCTTC. It encodes CASSPGQGSANYGYTF. The J gene is TRBJ1-2, the V gene TRBV5-1; 8 positions match TRBD1. Germline lookup yields CDR1 SGHRS and CDR2 YFSETQ. The J segment lost 0 bases and the V segment lost 4 bases, leaving 8 bases of the junction unmatched. The CDR3 totals 16 residues.

The J gene is TRBJ2-2, the V gene TRBV6-1; TRBD1 agrees at 8 bases. With V trimmed by 4 bases and J by 6 bases, 7 bases remained unmatched. Germline V lookup: CDR1 MNHNS, CDR2 SASEGT. This CDR3 has 15 residues. Written as DNA, the CDR3 is TGTGCCAGCAGTGTGAATCAGGGGGCCCCCGGGGAGCTGTTTTTT. Protein: CASSVNQGAPGELFF.

The chain is built from TRBV30 and TRBJ1-3; 7 bases map to TRBD1. Germline CDR1 is GTSNPN and CDR2 is SVGIG (reference sequence). V trimming: 4 bases; J trimming: 2 bases; junction bases outside the gene matches: 2. CDR3 length: 13 amino acids. CDR3 sequence (DNA): TGTGCCTGGACAACAGGGGCTGGAAACACCATATATTTT. It is translated as CAWTTGAGNTIYF.

The rearrangement joins TRBV5-1 to TRBJ2-5; D is undetermined. CDR1 is SGHRS, CDR2 YFSETQ, per germline. The V end was cut by 3 bases, the J end by 1 base, with 10 bases between. The CDR3 spans 14 residues. The CDR3 protein is CASSSYTPQETQYF. In DNA, the CDR3 is TGCGCCAGCAGCTCCTATACTCCCCAAGAGACCCAGTACTTC.

This sequence joins TRBV15 and TRBJ2-7, with D maybe TRBD2 (5 bases). The CDR3 length is 14 residues. Trimming pared 3 bases from V and 3 bases from J, leaving 12 bases between. Per germline, CDR1 LNHNV and CDR2 YYDKDF (reference sequence). CDR3 protein: CATSRNSGGYEQYF. Written as DNA, the CDR3 is TGTGCCACCAGCAGGAATAGTGGAGGCTACGAGCAGTACTTC.

The chain uses TRBV10-1 and TRBJ1-1; D ambiguous. The germline V gene has CDR1 WNHNN and CDR2 SYGVQD (reference sequence). The V end lost 6 bases, the J end lost 1 base, and 9 bases lay between the germline ends. This CDR3 has 13 amino acids. The CDR3 protein is CASSPQANTEAFF. The CDR3 DNA sequence: TGCGCCAGCAGCCCTCAGGCGAACACTGAAGCTTTCTTT.

The chain employs TRBV30 and TRBJ2-5; 9 bases map to TRBD1. The CDR3 covers 15 residues. After removal of 2 bases from V and 5 bases from J, the junction contained 9 bases not matched to a gene. Germline V CDR1 and CDR2: GTSNPN, SVGIG (reference sequence). CDR3 nucleotide sequence: TGTGCCTGGAGTAACGGACAGGGGCCGAGGGAGACCCAGTACTTC. This sequence encodes CAWSNGQGPRETQYF.